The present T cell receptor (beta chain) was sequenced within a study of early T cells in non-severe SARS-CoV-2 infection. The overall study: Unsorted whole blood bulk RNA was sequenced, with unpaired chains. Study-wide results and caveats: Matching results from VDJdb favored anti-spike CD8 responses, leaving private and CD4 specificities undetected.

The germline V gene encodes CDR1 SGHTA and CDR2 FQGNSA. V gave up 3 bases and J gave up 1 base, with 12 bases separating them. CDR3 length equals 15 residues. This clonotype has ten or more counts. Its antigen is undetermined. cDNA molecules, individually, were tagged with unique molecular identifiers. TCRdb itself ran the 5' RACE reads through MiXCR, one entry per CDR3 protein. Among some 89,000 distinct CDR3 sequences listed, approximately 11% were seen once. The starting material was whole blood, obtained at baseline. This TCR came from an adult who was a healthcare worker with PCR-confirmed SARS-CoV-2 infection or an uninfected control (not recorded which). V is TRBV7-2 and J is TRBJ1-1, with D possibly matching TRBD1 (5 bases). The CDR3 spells CASSFTGRTNTEAFF. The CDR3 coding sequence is TGTGCCAGCAGCTTCACGGGACGGACGAACACTGAAGCTTTCTTT.